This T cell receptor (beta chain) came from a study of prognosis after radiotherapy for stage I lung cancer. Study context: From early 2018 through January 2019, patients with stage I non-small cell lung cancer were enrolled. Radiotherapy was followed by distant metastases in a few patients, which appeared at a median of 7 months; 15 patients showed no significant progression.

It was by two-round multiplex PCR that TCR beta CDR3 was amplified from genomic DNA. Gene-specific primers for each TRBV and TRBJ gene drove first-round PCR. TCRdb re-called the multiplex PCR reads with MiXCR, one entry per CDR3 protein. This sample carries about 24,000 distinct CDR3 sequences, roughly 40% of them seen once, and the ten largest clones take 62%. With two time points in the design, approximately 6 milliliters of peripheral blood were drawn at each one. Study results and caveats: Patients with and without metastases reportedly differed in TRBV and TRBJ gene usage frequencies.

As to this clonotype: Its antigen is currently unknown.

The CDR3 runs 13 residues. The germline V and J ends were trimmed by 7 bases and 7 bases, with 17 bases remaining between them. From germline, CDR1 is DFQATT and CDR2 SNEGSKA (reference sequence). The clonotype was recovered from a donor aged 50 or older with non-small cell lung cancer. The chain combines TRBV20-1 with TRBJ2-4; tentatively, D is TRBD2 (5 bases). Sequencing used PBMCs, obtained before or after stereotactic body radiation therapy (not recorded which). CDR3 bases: TGCAGTGGAAAGGGCGCTAGCATCAACATTCAGTACTTC. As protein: CSGKGASINIQYF.